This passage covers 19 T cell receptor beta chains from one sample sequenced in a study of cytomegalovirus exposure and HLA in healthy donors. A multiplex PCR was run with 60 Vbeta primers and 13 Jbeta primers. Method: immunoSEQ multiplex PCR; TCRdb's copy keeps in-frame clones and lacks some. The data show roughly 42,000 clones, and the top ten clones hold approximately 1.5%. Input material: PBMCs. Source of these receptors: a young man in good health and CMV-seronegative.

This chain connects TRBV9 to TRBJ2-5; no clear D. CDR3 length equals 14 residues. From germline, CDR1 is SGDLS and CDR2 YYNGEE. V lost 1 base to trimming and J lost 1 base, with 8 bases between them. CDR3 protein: CASSVIGSQETQYF. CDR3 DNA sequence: TGTGCCAGCAGCGTAATCGGGTCCCAAGAGACCCAGTACTTC.

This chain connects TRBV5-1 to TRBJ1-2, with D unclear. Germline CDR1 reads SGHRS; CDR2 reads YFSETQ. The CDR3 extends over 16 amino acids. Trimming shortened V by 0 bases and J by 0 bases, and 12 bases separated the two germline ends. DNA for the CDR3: TGCGCCAGCAGCTTGGCCGTCGACACCGCTAACTATGGCTACACCTTC. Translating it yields CASSLAVDTANYGYTF.

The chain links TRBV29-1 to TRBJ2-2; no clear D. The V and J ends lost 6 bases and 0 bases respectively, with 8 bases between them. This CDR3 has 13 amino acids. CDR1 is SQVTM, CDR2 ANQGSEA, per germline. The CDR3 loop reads CSVRVPNTGELFF. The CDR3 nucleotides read TGCAGCGTACGGGTACCGAACACCGGGGAGCTGTTTTTT.

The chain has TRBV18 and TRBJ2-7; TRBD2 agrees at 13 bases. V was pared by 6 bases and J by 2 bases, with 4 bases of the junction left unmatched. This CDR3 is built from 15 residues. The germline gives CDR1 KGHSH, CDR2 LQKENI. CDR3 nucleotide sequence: TGTGCCAGCTCCCAGGGACTAGCGGGAACCTACGAGCAGTACTTC. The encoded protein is CASSQGLAGTYEQYF.

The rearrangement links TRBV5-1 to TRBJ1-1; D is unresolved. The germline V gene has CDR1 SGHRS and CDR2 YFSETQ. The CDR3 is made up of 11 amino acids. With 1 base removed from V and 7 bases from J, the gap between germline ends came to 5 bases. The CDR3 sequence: CASSLHSEAFF. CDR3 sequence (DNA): TGCGCCAGCAGCTTGCACAGTGAAGCTTTCTTT.

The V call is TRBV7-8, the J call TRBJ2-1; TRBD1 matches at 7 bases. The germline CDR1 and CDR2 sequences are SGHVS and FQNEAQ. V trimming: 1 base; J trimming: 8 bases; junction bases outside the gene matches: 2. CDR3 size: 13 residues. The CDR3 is CASSLGQGYEQFF. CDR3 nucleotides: TGTGCCAGCAGCTTAGGACAGGGTTATGAGCAGTTCTTC.

The CDR3 here is CASKQGTGLNTEAFF. The CDR3 coding sequence is TGTGCCAGCAAGCAGGGGACAGGTTTGAACACTGAAGCTTTCTTT. The V gene is TRBV11-2, the J gene TRBJ1-1, with 8 bases fitting TRBD1. Germline V gene lookup returns CDR1 SGHAT and CDR2 FQNNGV. J gave up 0 bases and V 7 bases, and 7 bases lay outside the gene matches. The CDR3 extends over 15 amino acids. Full variable domain (outside the CDR3, taken from reference TRBV11-2 and TRBJ1-1): EAGVAQSPRYKIIEKRQSVAFWCNPISGHATLYWYQQILGQGPKLLIQFQNNGVVDDSQLPKDRFSAERLKGVDSTLKIQPAKLEDSAVYLCASKQGTGLNTEAFFGQGTRLTVV.

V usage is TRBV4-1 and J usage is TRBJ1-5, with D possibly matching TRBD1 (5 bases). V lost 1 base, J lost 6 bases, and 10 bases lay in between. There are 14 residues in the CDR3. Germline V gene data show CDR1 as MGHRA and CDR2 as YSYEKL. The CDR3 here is CASSQAGGSQPQHF. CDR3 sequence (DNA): TGCGCCAGCAGCCAAGCGGGGGGAAGTCAGCCCCAGCATTTT.

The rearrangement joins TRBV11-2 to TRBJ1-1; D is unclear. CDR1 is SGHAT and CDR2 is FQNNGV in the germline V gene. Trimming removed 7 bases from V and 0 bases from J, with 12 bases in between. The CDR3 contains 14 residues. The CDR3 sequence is CASMITEVNTEAFF. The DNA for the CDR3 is TGTGCCAGCATGATAACAGAAGTGAACACTGAAGCTTTCTTT.

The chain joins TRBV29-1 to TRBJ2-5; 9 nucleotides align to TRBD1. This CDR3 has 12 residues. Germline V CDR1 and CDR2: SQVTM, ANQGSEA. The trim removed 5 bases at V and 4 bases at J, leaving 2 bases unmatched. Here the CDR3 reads CSVWTGAETQYF. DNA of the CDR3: TGCAGCGTTTGGACAGGGGCAGAGACCCAGTACTTC.

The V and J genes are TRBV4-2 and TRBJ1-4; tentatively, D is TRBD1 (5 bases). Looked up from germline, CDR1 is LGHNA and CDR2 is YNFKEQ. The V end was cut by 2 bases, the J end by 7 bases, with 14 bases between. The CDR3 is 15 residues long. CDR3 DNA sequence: TGTGCCAGCAGCCAACGGCAGGAAAGGGGTGAAAAACTGTTTTTT. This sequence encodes CASSQRQERGEKLFF.

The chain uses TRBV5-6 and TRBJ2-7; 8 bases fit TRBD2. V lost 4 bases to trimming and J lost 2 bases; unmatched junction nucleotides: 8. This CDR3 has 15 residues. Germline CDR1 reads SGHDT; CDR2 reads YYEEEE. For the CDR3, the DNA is TGTGCCAGCAGCGTAGTTCCGGGACTAGCCTACGAGCAGTACTTC. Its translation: CASSVVPGLAYEQYF.

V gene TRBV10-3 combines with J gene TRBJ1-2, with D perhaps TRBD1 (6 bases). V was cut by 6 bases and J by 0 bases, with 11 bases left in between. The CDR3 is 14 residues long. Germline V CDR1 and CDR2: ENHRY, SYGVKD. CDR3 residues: CAISTDRTNYGYTF. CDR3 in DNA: TGTGCCATCAGCACTGACAGGACTAACTATGGCTACACCTTC.

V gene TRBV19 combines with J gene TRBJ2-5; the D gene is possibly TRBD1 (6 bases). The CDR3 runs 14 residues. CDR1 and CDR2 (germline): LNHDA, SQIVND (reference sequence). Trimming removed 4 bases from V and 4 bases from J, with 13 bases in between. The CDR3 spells CASSKRLRGETQYF. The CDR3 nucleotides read TGTGCCAGTAGTAAAAGACTCAGGGGAGAGACCCAGTACTTC.

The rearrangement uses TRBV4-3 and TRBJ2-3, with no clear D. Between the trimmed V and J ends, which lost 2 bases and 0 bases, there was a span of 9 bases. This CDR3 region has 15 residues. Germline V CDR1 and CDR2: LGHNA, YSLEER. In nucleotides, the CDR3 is TGCGCCAGCAGCCAACGTAGCACTAGCACAGATACGCAGTATTTT. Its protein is CASSQRSTSTDTQYF.

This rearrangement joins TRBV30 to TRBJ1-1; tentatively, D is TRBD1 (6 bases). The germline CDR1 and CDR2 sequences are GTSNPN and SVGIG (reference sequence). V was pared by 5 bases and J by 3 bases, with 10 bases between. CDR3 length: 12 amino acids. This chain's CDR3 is CAWQSGDTEAFF. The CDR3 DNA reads TGTGCCTGGCAATCAGGGGACACTGAAGCTTTCTTT.

The CDR3 DNA follows: TGTGCCACCAAGCCGATCCGGGGGGGATATACGCAGTATTTT. Its protein is CATKPIRGGYTQYF. This chain joins TRBV6-1 and TRBJ2-3; 8 bases line up with TRBD2. The junction had 13 bases not matched to a gene; V was cut back by 10 bases and J by 7 bases. CDR3 length equals 14 residues. Germline V gene data show CDR1 as MNHNS and CDR2 as SASEGT.

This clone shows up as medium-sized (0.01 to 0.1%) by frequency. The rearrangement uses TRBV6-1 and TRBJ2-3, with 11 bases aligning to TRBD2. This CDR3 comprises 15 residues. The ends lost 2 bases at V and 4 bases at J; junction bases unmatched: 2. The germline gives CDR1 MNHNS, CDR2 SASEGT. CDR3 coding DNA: TGTGCCAGCAGTGAACTAGCGGGAGGCTCAGATACGCAGTATTTT. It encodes CASSELAGGSDTQYF.

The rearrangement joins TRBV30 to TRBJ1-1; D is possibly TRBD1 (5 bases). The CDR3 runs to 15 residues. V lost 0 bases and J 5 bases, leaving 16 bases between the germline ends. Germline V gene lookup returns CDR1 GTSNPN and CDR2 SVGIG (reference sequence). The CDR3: CAWSVPQGRRTEAFF. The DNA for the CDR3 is TGTGCCTGGAGTGTACCCCAGGGAAGGCGGACTGAAGCTTTCTTT.